What follows are 8 T cell receptor beta chains derived from one specimen sequenced in a study of technical replicates of blood from several donors. Measured with immunoSEQ multiplex PCR; TCRdb has only the in-frame clones, and not every one. The sample has 70,000 or so clones, around 93% seen once. The sequencing input was T cells isolated from PBMCs. Receptor source: a human donor in good health.

The rearrangement uses TRBV9 and TRBJ2-1; TRBD1 is a possible D gene (5 bases). V lost 1 base, J lost 6 bases, and 8 bases lay in between. Germline V gene sequence: CDR1 SGDLS, CDR2 YYNGEE. The CDR3 spans 13 residues. CDR3 residues: CASSVQGSNEQFF. CDR3 DNA: TGTGCCAGCAGCGTACAGGGATCCAATGAGCAGTTCTTC.

The V gene is TRBV29-1, the J gene TRBJ2-7, with D possibly being TRBD2 (6 bases). CDR3 length equals 13 residues. Trimming removed 4 bases from V and 2 bases from J, with 12 bases in between. CDR1 is SQVTM, CDR2 ANQGSEA, per germline. CDR3 DNA: TGCAGCGTTGTACCGGGACTCACCTACGAGCAGTACTTC. Protein sequence: CSVVPGLTYEQYF.

The chain recombines TRBV5-4 with TRBJ1-1, with D possibly being TRBD1 (6 bases). The CDR3 loop spans 12 amino acids. CDR1 is SGHNT and CDR2 is YYREEE in the germline V gene (reference sequence). V lost 0 bases to trimming and J lost 8 bases, with 8 bases between them. Written as DNA, the CDR3 is TGTGCCAGCAGCTTGGTCGGGACAGAAGCTTTCTTT. As protein: CASSLVGTEAFF.

The chain carries TRBV10-1 and TRBJ2-5; 7 bases align to TRBD1. The germline V gene has CDR1 WNHNN and CDR2 SYGVQD (reference sequence). J was trimmed by 2 bases and V by 6 bases; bases with no gene match: 15. The CDR3 consists of 17 residues. The CDR3 DNA is TGCGCCAGCAGCCGGGACAGAGGATTTTCGGCTCAAGAGACCCAGTACTTC. Protein product: CASSRDRGFSAQETQYF.

This clone was picked up one time. The gene calls are TRBV28 and TRBJ1-2; a possible D gene is TRBD1 (5 bases). This CDR3 is 12 amino acids long. The V gene's germline CDR1 is MDHEN and CDR2 SYDVKM. Trimming took 8 bases from V and 4 from J, leaving 11 bases between them. CDR3 sequence: CASSREFYGYTF. The CDR3 nucleotides are TGTGCCAGCTCCAGGGAATTCTATGGCTACACCTTC.

The genes are TRBV6-1 and TRBJ2-3, with 9 bases matching TRBD1. The CDR3 is made up of 15 amino acids. V lost 6 bases and J lost 3; bases outside the gene matches: 7. Germline lookup yields CDR1 MNHNS and CDR2 SASEGT. The CDR3 loop reads CASSPGTGYTDTQYF. CDR3 coding DNA: TGTGCCAGCAGCCCAGGGACAGGGTATACAGATACGCAGTATTTT.

V is TRBV13 and J is TRBJ2-1; 10 bases fit TRBD2. After removal of 5 bases from V and 3 bases from J, the junction contained 4 bases not matched to a gene. The V gene's germline CDR1 is PRHDT and CDR2 FYEKMQ (reference sequence). The CDR3 spans 15 residues. The CDR3 is CASSPEREGYNEQFF. The CDR3 bases are TGTGCCAGCAGCCCCGAGCGGGAGGGCTACAATGAGCAGTTCTTC.

V gene TRBV28 combines with J gene TRBJ1-1, with D perhaps TRBD1 (5 bases). There are 12 residues in the CDR3. Germline lookup yields CDR1 MDHEN and CDR2 SYDVKM. The ends were cut back, 10 bases at V and 0 bases at J, with 9 bases in the middle. The CDR3: CATSQVNTEAFF. The DNA of the CDR3 is TGTGCCACCTCACAGGTGAACACTGAAGCTTTCTTT. Full variable domain (outside the CDR3, taken from reference TRBV28 and TRBJ1-1): DVKVTQSSRYLVKRTGEKVFLECVQDMDHENMFWYRQDPGLGLRLIYFSYDVKMKEKGDIPEGYSVSREKKERFSLILESASTNQTSMYLCATSQVNTEAFFGQGTRLTVV.